The present T cell receptor (beta chain) was sequenced within a study of T-cell reconstitution after alpha-beta-depleted transplantation in children. Overall study results and limits: Recipient T cells and thymic progenitors that survived were the source of the high TCRbeta diversity seen at day 60 in some patients.

This clonotype has only a few counts. As yet, its antigen is unknown. For TCRbeta, the library was prepared with unique molecular identifiers. TCRdb independently ran MiXCR on the PCR reads; one entry per CDR3 protein. The sample has about 120,000 distinct CDR3 sequences, 23% seen once. Trimming at V came to 1 base and at J to 3 bases, leaving 1 base not matched to a gene. The germline CDR1 and CDR2 sequences are SQVTM and ANQGSEA. The length of the CDR3 is 13 residues. The rearrangement links TRBV29-1 to TRBJ2-7, with 9 bases identical to TRBD2. This receptor was taken from a male patient aged 2 to 10 who had a stem cell transplant for chronic granulomatous disease, so the T cells may come from the graft donor. The material sequenced was PBMCs, mostly from graft donor cells, taken 180 days after TCRalphabeta/CD19-depleted stem cell transplant. Here the CDR3 reads CSVEVRGGYEQYF. DNA for the CDR3: TGCAGCGTTGAAGTGCGGGGGGGCTACGAGCAGTACTTC.